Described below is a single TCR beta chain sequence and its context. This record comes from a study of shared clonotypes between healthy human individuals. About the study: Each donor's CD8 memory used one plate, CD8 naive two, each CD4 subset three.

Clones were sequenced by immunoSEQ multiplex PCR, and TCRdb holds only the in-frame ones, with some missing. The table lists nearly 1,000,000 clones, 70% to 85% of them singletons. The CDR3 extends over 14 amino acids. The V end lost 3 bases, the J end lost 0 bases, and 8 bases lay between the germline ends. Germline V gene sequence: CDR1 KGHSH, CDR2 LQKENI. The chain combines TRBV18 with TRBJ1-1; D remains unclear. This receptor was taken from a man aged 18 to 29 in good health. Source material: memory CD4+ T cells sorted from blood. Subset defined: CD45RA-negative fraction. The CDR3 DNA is TGTGCCAGCTCACCGGGGTATATGAACACTGAAGCTTTCTTT. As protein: CASSPGYMNTEAFF.